This T cell receptor beta chain comes out of a study of blood T cell repertoires in COVID-19 (dated by TCRdb to 2020 to 2022). Some background on the complete study: Collaborator samples came from the United States, Italy and Spain and covered acute and convalescent phases of COVID-19. Deeply sampled blood TCRbeta repertoires from subjects exposed to, actively infected with, or recovered from COVID-19 were included in the dataset. Where available, HLA class I and class II types were obtained from metadata supplied by the sample provider rather than from assay-based typing. A de-identified subject ID, COVID-19 status, age in years and sex were almost always included in the sample metadata. The samples were drawn from two sources: the first 160 participants of the ongoing ImmuneRACE study, and about 1,300 subjects contributed by 6 global collaborators. The prospective study material was composed of cDNA or gDNA derived from T cells, B-cell-depleted T cells, or PBMCs. A freely available public database, intended as a resource for researchers studying the immune response to SARS-CoV-2, is where the repertoires were released.

Notes on this clone: Its binding antigen is unknown. No quality values exist for individual bases; no much larger clone is one base distant.

Broader findings and caveats from the paper: How much clinical and demographic metadata was included differed by source and by participant, and the metadata was provided uncurated.

The CDR3 goes from the cysteine to the phenylalanine over 18 residues. The only DNA kept is the CDR3, 54 bases in frame from the first base. The junction shows trimming of 0 bases on V and 3 bases on J, and the gene matches do not reach 11 bases of it. The germline V gene provides CDR1 MNHEY and CDR2 SVGEGT. TCRbeta CDR3 regions were amplified from genomic DNA using the immunoSEQ Assay, a bias-controlled multiplex PCR. The authors' analysis ran thus. Within the assay, amplification of reference gene primers was used to estimate how many nucleated cells each sample contained. To quantify the absolute abundance of each unique TCRbeta CDR3 rearrangement, sequence reads were collapsed and filtered. Productive Simpson clonality was computed per sample as the square root of Simpson's diversity index over productive rearrangements. TCRdb's version of the immuneACCESS table is confined to in-frame rearrangements and falls short of the full clone set. An unresolved V gene accounts for under half of the shortfall where checked; the remainder is of unknown origin. V, J and clone size derive from that table, while D and trimming were established from the DNA sequence. The sample table contains roughly 240,000 clones; only one count was recorded for 85% of them. The ten biggest clones cover 9.1% of the sample.

In the prospective study, participants were roughly 18 to 95 years old, resided in under 30 geographic areas of the United States, and were enrolled through a virtual design. Cohort assignment in the prospective study relied on participant-reported clinical history from a screening survey and a study questionnaire. Mobile phlebotomists in the prospective study collected whole blood, serum and a nasopharyngeal or oropharyngeal swab from every participant. Additional blood draws and questionnaires over an approximately two-month period could optionally be provided by prospective study participants. Prospective study blood samples were shipped either frozen or at room temperature before DNA extraction.

The sequence derives from a woman aged 45-60 years with acute COVID-19. This receptor chain uses TRBV6-2 or TRBV6-3 and TRBJ2-1; 7 junctional bases match TRBD2. The specimen was PBMCs or T cells enriched from blood (not recorded which). CDR3 reads: CASSYSIGAGINYNEQFF. The nucleotide sequence is TGTGCCAGCAGTTACTCGATAGGAGCGGGGATAAACTACAATGAGCAGTTCTTC.